A selection of T cell receptor beta chains follows, all from one sample in a study of T-cell memory formation after mild COVID-19. TCRdb recomputed calls from the 5' RACE reads with MiXCR, one row per CDR3 protein. Seen here are 250,000 to 300,000 distinct CDR3 sequences, about 17% observed once, and the top ten hold 20% to 25%. The source material was PBMCs or a T cell subset sorted from them (not recorded which). All receptors come from a man between 18 and 35 years old who had mild COVID-19 (a few samples of this study predate the infection). Cell type and time point are not known. Each CDR3 is given with its conserved first and last residue. Fields, in order: V gene, J gene, D gene, clone size, CDR3 DNA, CDR3 protein. A D gene is named only where the DNA matches it firmly. Expanded clones are given a class, and other clones once, few, many or no size at all.

>TRBV6-2/TRBV6-3|TRBJ2-1|.|.
TGTGCCAGCGAAGACGGGGGACTTTTGGTCTTC
CASEDGGLLVF
>TRBV12-3/TRBV12-4|TRBJ1-5|.|.
TGTGCCAGCAGTTCAAGGGTTGGCAATCAGCCCCAGCATTTT
CASSSRVGNQPQHF
>TRBV6-2/TRBV6-3|TRBJ2-2|.|many
TGTGCCAGCAGTTACCCATTCGGGGAGCTGTTTTTT
CASSYPFGELFF
>TRBV4-2|TRBJ1-4|.|.
TGTGCCAGCAGCCAAGATTATTGGCGCAGGGTTAATGAAAAACTGTTTTTT
CASSQDYWRRVNEKLFF
>TRBV12-3/TRBV12-4|TRBJ2-5|.|.
TGTGCCAGCAGTTCACCCCTCAGGGATCTCAGGCGACAAGAGACCCAGTACTTC
CASSSPLRDLRRQETQYF
>TRBV6-2/TRBV6-3|TRBJ2-1|TRBD1|few
TGTGCCAGCAGTTACTCGAACAGGGGGACCCTCAATCTTCAGTTCTTC
CASSYSNRGTLNLQFF
>TRBV6-5|TRBJ2-7|.|many
TGTGCCAGCAGTTACAGTGCTACAGGGAGCTACGAGCAGTACTTC
CASSYSATGSYEQYF
>TRBV12-3/TRBV12-4|TRBJ2-7|.|.
TGTGCCAGCAGGAACTCCGGGACCGGCGAGCAGTACTTC
CASRNSGTGEQYF
>TRBV6-2/TRBV6-3|TRBJ1-5|.|few
TGTGCCAGCAGGGATACCGAACAGCCCCAGCATTTT
CASRDTEQPQHF
>TRBV20-1|TRBJ2-5|.|.
TGCAGTGCCTCTGGGGAACAAGAGACCCAGTACTTC
CSASGEQETQYF
>TRBV7-9|TRBJ2-3|.|.
TGTGCCAGCAGCATGGCTAGCGCGATAAACACAGATACGCAGTATTTT
CASSMASAINTDTQYF
>TRBV11-2|TRBJ1-1|.|many
TGTGCCAGCAGCTTAGGGGCCCTCATGAACACTGAAGCTTTCTTT
CASSLGALMNTEAFF
>TRBV29-1|TRBJ2-2|.|few
TGCAGCGTGTTTTCAGGGGACCTTTCGCTTGGCGGGGAGCTGTTTTTT
CSVFSGDLSLGGELFF
>TRBV20-1|TRBJ2-7|TRBD2|.
TGCAGTGCTAACCCTGAGGGAGGGTTCGAGCAGTACTTC
CSANPEGGFEQYF
>TRBV5-1|TRBJ2-7|TRBD1|few
TGCGCCAGCAGCTTGGCCGGGACAGGGGGCGAGCAGTACTTC
CASSLAGTGGEQYF
>TRBV20-1|TRBJ1-5|.|.
TGCAGTGCTAGAGATCTCAGGGTTACTTTGAATCAGCCCCAGCATTTT
CSARDLRVTLNQPQHF
>TRBV7-2|TRBJ2-3|TRBD1|few
TGTGCCAGCAGCCCTGGGACAGACTCCACAGATACGCAGTATTTT
CASSPGTDSTDTQYF
>TRBV5-1|TRBJ1-4|TRBD1|.
TGCGCCAGCAGCGCGGAGGACAGGGGGTTGAGGAAACTGTTTTTT
CASSAEDRGLRKLFF
>TRBV9|TRBJ1-5|TRBD1|.
TGTGCCAGCAGTAGAGGGGGCTCGGTGTATCAGCCCCAGCATTTT
CASSRGGSVYQPQHF
>TRBV5-1|TRBJ2-3|.|few
TGCGCCACAGGGGCGGGGTCCACAGATACGCAGTATTTT
CATGAGSTDTQYF
>TRBV4-3|TRBJ2-1|.|once
TGCGCCAGCAGCCGGGGGACCTACAATGAGCAGTTCTTC
CASSRGTYNEQFF
>TRBV11-2|TRBJ2-3|.|.
TGTGCCAGCAGTTTAAACAGTCCAGGAGATACGCAGTATTTT
CASSLNSPGDTQYF
>TRBV4-1|TRBJ1-1|.|many
TGCGCCAGCAGCCAAGATGGAGGGGGCACTGAAGCTTTCTTT
CASSQDGGGTEAFF
>TRBV9|TRBJ2-5|.|.
TGTGCCAGCAGCGTGGGGGGACCCCCCTGGGGAGAGACCCAGTACTTC
CASSVGGPPWGETQYF
>TRBV6-2/TRBV6-3|TRBJ1-5|.|few
TGTGCCAGCAGCTTGACAGGAAATAGCAATCAGCCCCAGCATTTT
CASSLTGNSNQPQHF
>TRBV5-1|TRBJ2-5|.|.
TGCGCCAGCAGCTTGGAAACGTACCAAGAGACCCAGTACTTC
CASSLETYQETQYF
>TRBV12-3/TRBV12-4|TRBJ1-3|.|.
TGTGCCAGCAGTTTAATAAGTCGCGGAAACACCATATATTTT
CASSLISRGNTIYF
>TRBV10-3|TRBJ2-7|.|.
TGTGCCATCAGTAAGGACAACTACGAGCAGTACTTC
CAISKDNYEQYF
>TRBV7-2|TRBJ2-5|TRBD2|few
TGTGCCAGCAGCTTCATTAGGACTAGCGGGGTAGAGACCCAGTACTTC
CASSFIRTSGVETQYF
>TRBV10-2|TRBJ1-5|.|few
TGCGCCAGCAGTGATGGGGGGGGCAGGGTTCAGCCCCAGCATTTT
CASSDGGGRVQPQHF
>TRBV4-2|TRBJ2-7|TRBD1|.
TGTGCCAGCAGGTCAGGGGGCGCGCTATCATACGAGCAGTACTTC
CASRSGGALSYEQYF
>TRBV20-1|TRBJ1-2|.|few
TGCAGTGCTAGGATAGTACGCGGCTACACCTTC
CSARIVRGYTF
>TRBV18|TRBJ1-2|.|.
TGTGCCAGCTCAGAGGGACGGAGTGGAGGGCGCTATGGCTACACCTTC
CASSEGRSGGRYGYTF
>TRBV5-1|TRBJ2-2|.|few
TGCGCCAGCAACAGGGACCGGAACACCGGGGAGCTGTTTTTT
CASNRDRNTGELFF
>TRBV27|TRBJ1-6|.|few
TGTGCCAGCAGTTTATGGGCAGGGAATTCACCCCTCCACTTT
CASSLWAGNSPLHF
>TRBV7-2|TRBJ1-1|.|.
TGTGCCAGCAGCTTAGGTCCCCCAGGGACCACTGAAGCTTTCTTT
CASSLGPPGTTEAFF
>TRBV5-1|TRBJ2-6|.|.
TGCGCCAGCAGCCCGGACAGTCATTCTGGGGCCAACGTCCTGACTTTC
CASSPDSHSGANVLTF
>TRBV7-2|TRBJ1-1|.|many
TGTGCCAGCAGACTACGAACAGAGAACACTGAAGCTTTCTTT
CASRLRTENTEAFF
>TRBV2|TRBJ2-7|.|.
TGTGCCAGCAGTGAAGCGTACGAGCAGTACTTC
CASSEAYEQYF
>TRBV5-1|TRBJ1-6|TRBD1|.
TGCGCCAGCAGCTTGTTGACAGGGCGTAATTCACCCCTCCACTTT
CASSLLTGRNSPLHF
>TRBV20-1|TRBJ2-3|TRBD1|few
TGCAGTGCTTCCGGGACAGGGGGAAAAGATACGCAGTATTTT
CSASGTGGKDTQYF
>TRBV6-2/TRBV6-3|TRBJ1-6|.|.
TGTGCCAGCAGCTACCGGAGTAGTAATTCACCCCTCCACTTT
CASSYRSSNSPLHF
>TRBV6-5|TRBJ2-5|.|many
TGTGCCAGCCTTTATCGTATTAGGGTTGAAGAGACCCAGTACTTC
CASLYRIRVEETQYF
>TRBV9|TRBJ1-6|.|few
TGTGCCAGCAGCGTAGTAACGGGGGCACCCCTCCACTTT
CASSVVTGAPLHF
>TRBV9|TRBJ2-2|.|.
TGTGCCAGCAGCGTAGTCGGGGGCGGGGAGCTGTTTTTT
CASSVVGGGELFF
>TRBV5-1|TRBJ2-5|TRBD2|.
TGCGCCAGCAGTGATGGCGGGGGGCCCCAAGAGACCCAGTACTTC
CASSDGGGPQETQYF
>TRBV20-1|TRBJ2-5|TRBD1|few
TGCAGTGCTTACAGGACAGGATTGTTGGCCGAGACCCAGTACTTC
CSAYRTGLLAETQYF
>TRBV20-1|TRBJ1-2|.|few
TGCAGTGCTAGAGTAACCTCGGGCGGCTACACCTTC
CSARVTSGGYTF
>TRBV3-1|TRBJ1-5|.|few
TGTGCCAGCAGCCAAGACGGTGGAAATCAGCCCCAGCATTTT
CASSQDGGNQPQHF